These 10 T cell receptor beta chains were all obtained from the same sample, sequenced in a study of blood T cell repertoires in COVID-19. This table comes from immunoSEQ multiplex PCR, and its TCRdb copy is limited to in-frame clones, with some not included. This sample has about 98,000 clones, with roughly nine tenths found just once. The sample taken for sequencing was peripheral blood. The source of these receptors is a man aged 70 or older with acute or convalescent COVID-19.

V gene TRBV19 combines with J gene TRBJ1-1; unclear D gene. CDR1 and CDR2 from the germline V gene are LNHDA and SQIVND (reference sequence). The CDR3 length is 13 residues. Trimming took off 4 bases at V and 1 base at J, with 7 bases between the two ends. In DNA, the CDR3 is TGTGCCAGTAGTAAGACGGGGAACACTGAAGCTTTCTTT. As protein: CASSKTGNTEAFF.

The chain recombines TRBV27 with TRBJ1-2; no definite D call. The CDR3 has 14 residues. Trimming shortened V by 2 bases and J by 1 base, and 8 bases separated the two germline ends. Germline assignment: CDR1 MNHEY and CDR2 SMNVEV (reference sequence). In DNA, the CDR3 is TGTGCCAGCAGTTTAGGGCGGGATAACTATGGCTACACCTTC. Protein sequence: CASSLGRDNYGYTF.

This chain links TRBV5-1 with TRBJ2-1, with 8 bases fitting TRBD1. The CDR3 consists of 15 residues. After removal of 0 bases from V and 2 bases from J, the junction contained 1 base not matched to a gene. Germline loops: CDR1 SGHRS, CDR2 YFSETQ. The CDR3: CASSLGQGTYNEQFF. The CDR3 region has the DNA TGCGCCAGCAGCTTGGGACAGGGGACCTACAATGAGCAGTTCTTC.

This sequence joins TRBV5-1 and TRBJ1-5; 7 nucleotides align to TRBD1. The CDR3 totals 12 residues. V was pared by 1 base and J by 14 bases, with 6 bases of the junction left unmatched. The germline V gene has CDR1 SGHRS and CDR2 YFSETQ. The DNA of the CDR3 is TGCGCCAGCAGCTTGAGGACAGGTCTTAAGCATTTT. As protein: CASSLRTGLKHF. The variable domain in full, completed from reference TRBV5-1 and TRBJ1-5, reads KAGVTQTPRYLIKTRGQQVTLSCSPISGHRSVSWYQQTPGQGLQFLFEYFSETQRNKGNFPGRFSGRQFSNSRSEMNVSTLELGDSALYLCASSLRTGLKHFGDGTRLSIL.

This clone is a singleton in its sample. The chain is built from TRBV25-1 and TRBJ1-2; unclear D gene. The CDR3 covers 11 residues. Germline lookup yields CDR1 MGHDK and CDR2 SYGVNS. Trimming took off 7 bases at V and 8 bases at J, with 11 bases between the two ends. Here the CDR3 reads CASNSVRGYTF. CDR3 DNA sequence: TGTGCCAGCAACTCCGTGCGGGGCTACACCTTC.

This chain joins TRBV6-1 and TRBJ2-5; TRBD2 matches 9 bases. The CDR3 consists of 18 residues. Germline V gene sequence: CDR1 MNHNS, CDR2 SASEGT. Trimming took 0 bases from V and 7 from J; bases not matched to a gene: 15. The CDR3 loop reads CASSEALLGSGGRGTQYF. The CDR3 coding sequence is TGTGCCAGCAGTGAAGCGCTTCTTGGTAGCGGGGGAAGGGGGACCCAGTACTTC.

This clone has just one count. The V call is TRBV12-5, the J call TRBJ1-2; D perhaps matches TRBD1 (5 bases). The CDR3 is 14 residues long. The V gene lost 5 bases and the J gene lost 5 bases, with 15 bases spanning the gap. Germline V gene lookup returns CDR1 LGHNT and CDR2 FRNRAP. The CDR3 coding sequence is TGTGCTAGTGGTATCGTACAGGTGGGGTATGGCTACACCTTC. The encoded protein is CASGIVQVGYGYTF.

The chain employs TRBV6-5 and TRBJ1-1; D remains ambiguous. Germline-derived CDR1 and CDR2 are MNHEY and SVGAGI. V was clipped by 6 bases and J by 7 bases, with 15 bases between them. CDR3 length equals 13 residues. DNA for the CDR3: TGTGCCAGCAGAGACTTAGGTTTGAATGAAGCTTTCTTT. Translation: CASRDLGLNEAFF.

The gene calls are TRBV19 and TRBJ2-3; TRBD1 aligns across 7 bases. This CDR3 has 16 residues. J gave up 0 bases and V 4 bases, and 7 bases lay outside the gene matches. CDR1 is LNHDA, CDR2 SQIVND, per germline (reference sequence). CDR3 nucleotide sequence: TGTGCCAGTAGTACCCCGGGACAGACTAGCACAGATACGCAGTATTTT. This translates into CASSTPGQTSTDTQYF.

The chain links TRBV28 to TRBJ1-3, with D maybe TRBD1 (5 bases). CDR3 length: 15 residues. Germline-derived CDR1 and CDR2 are MDHEN and SYDVKM. Trimming took off 7 bases at V and 0 bases at J, with 13 bases between the two ends. CDR3 coding DNA: TGTGCCAGCATTCGGGGGTCGAGCTCTGGAAACACCATATATTTT. The encoded protein is CASIRGSSSGNTIYF. The whole variable domain, filled in from reference TRBV28 and TRBJ1-3, reads DVKVTQSSRYLVKRTGEKVFLECVQDMDHENMFWYRQDPGLGLRLIYFSYDVKMKEKGDIPEGYSVSREKKERFSLILESASTNQTSMYLCASIRGSSSGNTIYFGEGSWLTVV.